This T cell receptor (beta chain) comes out of a study of monozygotic twins with inflammatory bowel disease. Study-wide points: The inverse Simpson measure of TCRbeta diversity was lower in IBD patients than in healthy co-twins.

The CDR3 is 12 amino acids. In germline, CDR1 is MNHEY, CDR2 SVGEGT. Points on this clonotype: Antigen unknown.

Eight distinct reactions (per sample) were used to make the cDNA. UMIs bearing a 6-nucleotide sample barcode were added through template switching. Reprocessing the 5' RACE reads, TCRdb reports a single entry for every CDR3 protein and omits DNA. This sample's clone table lists some 160,000 distinct CDR3 sequences. This sequence originates from a human donor with ulcerative colitis or Crohn's disease, or a healthy co-twin of an affected twin (not recorded which). The sequenced material came from blood. This chain uses TRBV6-2 or TRBV6-3 with TRBJ2-3; TCRdb's D call, TRBD2, is unchecked because there is no DNA. The CDR3 sequence: CASSYMDSTQYF.